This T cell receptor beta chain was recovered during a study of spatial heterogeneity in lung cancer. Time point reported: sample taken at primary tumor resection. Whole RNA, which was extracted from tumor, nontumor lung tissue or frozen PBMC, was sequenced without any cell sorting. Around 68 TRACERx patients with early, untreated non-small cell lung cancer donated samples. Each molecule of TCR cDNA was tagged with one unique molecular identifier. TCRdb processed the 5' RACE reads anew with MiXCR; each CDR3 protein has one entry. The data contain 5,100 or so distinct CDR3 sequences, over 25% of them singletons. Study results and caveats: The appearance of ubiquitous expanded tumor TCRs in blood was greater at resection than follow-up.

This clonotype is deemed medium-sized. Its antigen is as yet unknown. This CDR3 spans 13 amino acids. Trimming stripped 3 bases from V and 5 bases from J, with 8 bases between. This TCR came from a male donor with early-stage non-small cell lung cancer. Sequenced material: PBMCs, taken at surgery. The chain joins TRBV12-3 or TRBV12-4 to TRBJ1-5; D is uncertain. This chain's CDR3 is CASSFGVDQPQHF. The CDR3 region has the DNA TGTGCCAGCAGTTTCGGGGTGGATCAGCCCCAGCATTTT.